The clone carrying this T cell receptor (beta chain) was seen at least ten times. The data were obtained in a study of blood T cells in healthy people across ages. Primers used in a second PCR of roughly 6 to 11 cycles were a sample-barcoded 5' primer and a J-beta primer mix. TCRdb fed the 5' RACE reads into MiXCR, producing one record per CDR3 protein. Here the sample spans 1,800,000 or so distinct CDR3 sequences, roughly two fifths being singletons. Per germline, CDR1 SQVTM and CDR2 ANQGSEA. This CDR3 is built from 12 residues. Trimming cost V 5 bases and J 3 bases; bases outside gene matches: 4. This receptor was identified in a human donor in good health. The sample was blood. The genes are TRBV29-1 and TRBJ2-7; 7 positions match TRBD1. CDR3 sequence: CSVSRTGYEQYF. The CDR3, as DNA: TGCAGCGTTTCTAGGACAGGCTACGAGCAGTACTTC.